One and the same sample provided the 28 T cell receptor beta chains below, sequenced in a study of CD8 T cells in ankylosing spondylitis (dated by TCRdb to 2016 to 2017). Libraries were prepared through 5' RACE. Instrument on record: Illumina HiSeq 2500. Through fastp at Q25 and MiXCR, TCRdb rebuilt clones from the public reads, retaining in-frame beta chains. A single entry per CDR3 protein holds the most common genes and DNA from its merged rows. Recorded for this sample are about 90,000 distinct CDR3 sequences; roughly 10% of them occurred a single time. 30% of the sample goes to the ten largest clones. No cognate antigen is known for these TCRs. General findings and caveats noted by the study authors: A TCR beta motif made up of under ten highly homologous amino acid variants appeared to be characteristic of blood from ankylosing spondylitis patients.

The sequencing sample was made of blood, either unsorted or a sorted T cell fraction (not recorded which). These receptors were taken from a male donor with ankylosing spondylitis.

This chain links TRBV3-1 with TRBJ2-3, with 11 positions matching TRBD2. The CDR3 is 15 amino acids. Trimming at V came to 5 bases and at J to 1 base, leaving 2 bases not matched to a gene. Germline values: CDR1 LGHDT, CDR2 YNNKEL (reference sequence). CDR3 amino acids: CASSETSGGTDTQYF. As DNA, the CDR3 is TGTGCCAGCAGCGAGACTAGCGGGGGCACAGATACGCAGTATTTT.

Note on this clonotype: Being one base from a much bigger clone, this may be a read error. The V call is TRBV11-1, the J call TRBJ2-1; a weak D match, TRBD2 (6 bases). Trimming took 5 bases from V and 3 from J, leaving 20 bases between them. This CDR3 contains 17 residues. Per germline, CDR1 SGHAT and CDR2 FQDESV (reference sequence). Here the CDR3 DNA reads TGTGCCAGCAGCCTCCCATCCGGGACTCAGGGCTACAATGAGCAGTTCTTC. Encoded protein: CASSLPSGTQGYNEQFF.

The CDR3 DNA reads as TGTGCCAGCAGCGGCGAGGCGGGAGGGGCCATGGACGAGCAGTACTTC. Protein product: CASSGEAGGAMDEQYF. This chain joins TRBV5-6 and TRBJ2-7; 9 bases agree with TRBD2. This CDR3 comprises 16 residues. Per the germline V gene, CDR1 is SGHDT and CDR2 is YYEEEE. V dropped 4 bases and J dropped 5; count of bases not matched to a gene: 13.

This rearrangement joins TRBV20-1 to TRBJ2-1, with 8 bases aligning to TRBD2. The CDR3 is 16 amino acids. CDR1 is DFQATT and CDR2 is SNEGSKA in the germline V gene (reference sequence). The ends lost 1 base at V and 8 bases at J; junction bases unmatched: 13. The CDR3 coding sequence is TGCAGTGCTAGAGCCCCGGCCGGGAGGGCCGGATATGAGCAGTTCTTC. Its protein product is CSARAPAGRAGYEQFF.

Here the CDR3 DNA reads TGCAGTGCTAGAGACCCCGGAGGGAGTGCTTACGAAAAACTGTTTTTT. It specifies CSARDPGGSAYEKLFF. This sequence joins TRBV20-1 and TRBJ1-4, with D unresolved. Germline V gene data show CDR1 as DFQATT and CDR2 as SNEGSKA (reference sequence). The V end lost 0 bases, the J end lost 8 bases, and 19 bases lay between the germline ends. The CDR3 contains 16 residues.

The chain has TRBV9 and TRBJ2-3, with D hard to call. The CDR3 has 15 residues. Trimming pared 1 base from V and 1 base from J, leaving 10 bases between. Per the germline V gene, CDR1 is SGDLS and CDR2 is YYNGEE. The CDR3 region has the DNA TGTGCCAGCAGCGTACAGCGAGGAGGCACAGATACGCAGTATTTT. Its protein product is CASSVQRGGTDTQYF.

The chain recombines TRBV30 with TRBJ2-3, with 7 bases fitting TRBD1. This CDR3 is 14 amino acids long. The germline V gene encodes CDR1 GTSNPN and CDR2 SVGIG (reference sequence). Losses at the gene ends were 7 bases for V and 0 bases for J; bases not matched to a gene: 7. The CDR3 protein is CASRQGSSTDTQYF. As DNA, the CDR3 is TGTGCCTCCCGACAGGGTTCCAGCACAGATACGCAGTATTTT.

This clonotype was seen many times. The chain is built from TRBV27 and TRBJ1-2; 11 nucleotides match TRBD1. V was clipped by 4 bases and J by 4 bases; unmatched bases: 5. CDR3 size: 15 residues. Germline assignment: CDR1 MNHEY and CDR2 SMNVEV (reference sequence). The CDR3 nucleotides are TGTGCCAGCAGTTGGACAGGGGGCACCCTCTATGGCTACACCTTC. It yields the protein CASSWTGGTLYGYTF.

This clonotype was seen more than once but under ten times. The V call is TRBV7-9, the J call TRBJ2-6; either TRBD1 or TRBD2 may fit D (5 bases each). Germline V gives CDR1 SEHNR, CDR2 FQNEAQ (reference sequence). The CDR3 is made up of 17 amino acids. V gave up 2 bases and J gave up 0 bases, with 11 bases separating them. CDR3 amino acids: CASSLRGASSGANVLTF. CDR3 in DNA: TGTGCCAGCAGCTTACGAGGGGCTAGCTCTGGGGCCAACGTCCTGACTTTC.

This clonotype has a handful of counts. The rearrangement links TRBV10-3 to TRBJ2-4, with 8 bases aligning to TRBD1. CDR1 ENHRY and CDR2 SYGVKD come from the germline V gene. The CDR3 consists of 18 residues. V was pared by 3 bases and J by 2 bases, with 12 bases of the junction left unmatched. DNA for the CDR3: TGTGCCATCAGTGACCCAGAGACAGGGGTTGGACCCAAAAACATTCAGTACTTC. Protein: CAISDPETGVGPKNIQYF.

The sample holds many counts of this clonotype. The V call is TRBV5-5, the J call TRBJ1-1, with 9 bases lining up with TRBD1. Germline CDR1 is SGHKS and CDR2 is YYEKEE (reference sequence). The CDR3 runs to 14 residues. Trimming removed 3 bases from V and 3 bases from J; junction bases left unmatched: 3. CDR3 region: CASSWTGAHTEAFF. The CDR3 DNA follows: TGTGCCAGCAGCTGGACAGGGGCCCACACTGAAGCTTTCTTT.

This clonotype was seen repeatedly, ten times or more. The chain joins TRBV6-1 to TRBJ1-1; the D gene is possibly TRBD1 (6 bases). Germline V gene data show CDR1 as MNHNS and CDR2 as SASEGT. The CDR3 spans 12 residues. Trimming stripped 10 bases from V and 1 base from J, with 10 bases between. The CDR3 DNA reads as TGTGCCACCAAGGGACAGAACACTGAAGCTTTCTTT. Its translation: CATKGQNTEAFF.

The chain links TRBV4-1 to TRBJ2-5, with 8 bases matching TRBD2. CDR3 length equals 16 residues. CDR1 and CDR2 (germline): MGHRA, YSYEKL. Trimming at V came to 3 bases and at J to 4 bases, leaving 10 bases not matched to a gene. The CDR3: CASSHEPRGGRETQYF. Here the CDR3 DNA reads TGCGCCAGCAGCCACGAACCTCGGGGGGGGCGAGAGACCCAGTACTTC.

This clonotype was seen a few times. The chain combines TRBV7-9 with TRBJ2-3; 10 nucleotides match TRBD2. This CDR3 region has 16 residues. The trim removed 4 bases at V and 2 bases at J, leaving 6 bases unmatched. The germline V gene has CDR1 SEHNR and CDR2 FQNEAQ (reference sequence). CDR3 nucleotide sequence: TGTGCCAGCAGCTGGGATCTAGCGGGGGCCACAGATACGCAGTATTTT. Encoded protein: CASSWDLAGATDTQYF.

This clonotype was counted many times. The chain employs TRBV29-1 and TRBJ2-1; 7 nucleotides match TRBD2. From germline, CDR1 is SQVTM and CDR2 ANQGSEA. V lost 6 bases and J lost 3; bases outside the gene matches: 11. The CDR3 has 15 residues. The DNA of the CDR3 is TGCAGCGTGGGACGGGGGACTAACATCTACAATGAGCAGTTCTTC. It encodes CSVGRGTNIYNEQFF.

This clonotype was recorded at least ten times. The chain carries TRBV29-1 and TRBJ2-7, with 7 bases fitting TRBD2. The CDR3 loop spans 13 amino acids. J gave up 2 bases and V 3 bases, and 4 bases lay outside the gene matches. From germline, CDR1 is SQVTM and CDR2 ANQGSEA. DNA for the CDR3: TGCAGCGTTGATCGGGGGGAACCCTACGAGCAGTACTTC. As protein: CSVDRGEPYEQYF.

This clonotype was observed at least ten times. The rearrangement links TRBV5-6 to TRBJ2-7; D remains unclear. Trimming stripped 1 base from V and 5 bases from J, with 13 bases between. Germline V CDR1 and CDR2: SGHDT, YYEEEE. This CDR3 is 14 amino acids long. CDR3 DNA: TGTGCCAGCAGCTTGCCGCCTAGAGGACACGAGCAGTACTTC. It encodes CASSLPPRGHEQYF.

This clonotype came up a few times. The J gene is TRBJ2-5, the V gene TRBV14; D might be TRBD2 (6 bases). CDR1 SGHDN and CDR2 FVKESK come from the germline V gene. V lost 1 base to trimming and J lost 4 bases, with 13 bases between them. The length of the CDR3 is 15 residues. CDR3 DNA sequence: TGTGCCAGCAGCCAAGGGGAGGCAGGAGGAGAGACCCAGTACTTC. It specifies CASSQGEAGGETQYF.

The rearrangement links TRBV7-9 to TRBJ2-5, with 14 bases matching TRBD2. Germline CDR1 reads SEHNR; CDR2 reads FQNEAQ (reference sequence). V lost 5 bases and J lost 1; bases outside the gene matches: 3. The CDR3 contains 16 residues. CDR3: CASSLGLAGGQETQYF. CDR3 coding DNA: TGTGCCAGCAGCCTCGGACTAGCGGGGGGCCAAGAGACCCAGTACTTC. The whole variable domain, remainder taken from reference TRBV7-9 and TRBJ2-5, is DTGVSQNPRHKITKRGQNVTFRCDPISEHNRLYWYRQTLGQGPEFLTYFQNEAQLEKSRLLSDRFSAERPKGSFSTLEIQRTEQGDSAMYLCASSLGLAGGQETQYFGPGTRLLVL.

The sample holds many counts of this clonotype. The gene calls are TRBV21-1 and TRBJ1-4. TRBV21-1 is a documented pseudogene. This CDR3 is built from 20 residues. The CDR3 nucleotides are TGTGCCAGCACACTGTGTAACTTGGAGCAGGTCATACCGCAAGGCGAAAAACTGTTTTTT. Protein: CASTLCNLEQVIPQGEKLFF.

There are many counts of this clonotype. V usage is TRBV27 and J usage is TRBJ2-5; either TRBD1 or TRBD2 may supply D (5 bases each). This CDR3 region has 14 residues. CDR1 is MNHEY, CDR2 SMNVEV, per germline (reference sequence). V lost 5 bases to trimming and J lost 4 bases, with 14 bases between them. CDR3 sequence reads: CASSPRDLLETQYF. CDR3 nucleotide sequence: TGTGCCAGCAGTCCCCGGGACCTCTTAGAGACCCAGTACTTC.

This chain uses TRBV27 with TRBJ1-1, with D tentatively TRBD1 (5 bases). This CDR3 is 14 amino acids long. The V and J ends lost 0 bases and 4 bases respectively, with 9 bases between them. Germline lookup yields CDR1 MNHEY and CDR2 SMNVEV (reference sequence). As DNA, the CDR3 is TGTGCCAGCAGTTTATCCGGGGGTCTCACTGAAGCTTTCTTT. Amino acid sequence: CASSLSGGLTEAFF.

This clonotype was picked up a small number of times. The gene calls are TRBV11-2 and TRBJ2-7; D remains ambiguous. The CDR3 runs 15 residues. Trimming stripped 5 bases from V and 2 bases from J, with 16 bases between. CDR1 and CDR2 from the germline V gene are SGHAT and FQNNGV. The DNA of the CDR3 is TGTGCCAGCAGCCAGGTGGCGGTACCGACCTACGAGCAGTACTTC. Amino acids: CASSQVAVPTYEQYF.

In its sample, this clonotype was seen many times. V and J are TRBV12-3 or TRBV12-4 and TRBJ1-1; D perhaps matches TRBD1 (6 bases). The germline V and J ends were trimmed by 5 bases and 2 bases, with 12 bases remaining between them. The CDR3 covers 14 residues. In DNA form, the CDR3 reads TGTGCCAGCAGTCCGTGGACAGTAAACACTGAAGCTTTCTTT. Its protein is CASSPWTVNTEAFF.

The chain employs TRBV6-1 and TRBJ2-3; tentatively, D is TRBD1 (6 bases). Germline V gene sequence: CDR1 MNHNS, CDR2 SASEGT. The CDR3 has 14 residues. V shed 6 bases and J shed 1 base, with 11 bases lying between them. The DNA for the CDR3 is TGTGCCAGCAGCCCGAACAGGGGCACAGATACGCAGTATTTT. It specifies CASSPNRGTDTQYF.

V gene TRBV27 combines with J gene TRBJ1-5, with D hard to call. This CDR3 region has 12 residues. Germline V lookup: CDR1 MNHEY, CDR2 SMNVEV (reference sequence). Trimming took 3 bases from V and 5 from J, leaving 5 bases between them. The CDR3 coding sequence is TGTGCCAGCAGTTTCCCCGATCAGCCCCAGCATTTT. Protein: CASSFPDQPQHF.

This clonotype was counted between two and nine times. The rearrangement joins TRBV2 to TRBJ2-7; 7 bases line up with TRBD2. CDR1 and CDR2 (germline): SNHLY, FYNNEI. Trimming took 8 bases from V and 4 from J; bases not matched to a gene: 8. This CDR3 has 13 amino acids. The CDR3 protein is CASGIGLGYEQYF. In DNA, the CDR3 is TGTGCCAGCGGGATTGGACTAGGTTACGAGCAGTACTTC. Drawing the rest from reference TRBV2 and TRBJ2-7, the complete variable domain is EPEVTQTPSHQVTQMGQEVILRCVPISNHLYFYWYRQILGQKVEFLVSFYNNEISEKSEIFDDQFSVERPDGSNFTLKIRSTKLEDSAMYFCASGIGLGYEQYFGPGTRLTVT.

This clonotype was detected ten times or more. The chain has TRBV15 and TRBJ1-5; the D gene is possibly TRBD1 (5 bases). V lost 0 bases and J 7 bases, leaving 13 bases between the germline ends. The CDR3 length is 15 residues. The germline CDR1 and CDR2 sequences are LNHNV and YYDKDF (reference sequence). The CDR3 region has the DNA TGTGCCACCAGCAGAGATGGAGGGGTGTGGCAGCCCCAGCATTTT. Its protein product is CATSRDGGVWQPQHF.